This entry is about one T cell receptor (beta chain). The target antigen is unknown. TCRdb's copy holds only in-frame clones and misses some; the assay was immunoSEQ multiplex PCR. In the table there are about 8,000 clones, around 87% of which are singletons. These data come from a study of OX40 agonist ivuxolimab in advanced cancers. Whole-study results and caveats: CD8+ T cells were the subset that, on average, had more expanded clones than CD4+.

This CDR3 is built from 15 residues. Looked up from germline, CDR1 is SGHDT and CDR2 is YYEEEE. Trimming took off 3 bases at V and 2 bases at J, with 12 bases between the two ends. This chain joins TRBV5-6 and TRBJ1-5; D gene unclear. The sequenced sample was CD4+ or CD8+ T cells sorted from blood, obtained in a trial of the OX40 agonist ivuxolimab. This clonotype was sampled from an adult with an advanced solid tumor such as melanoma, head and neck, liver or kidney cancer. The CDR3: CASSSLRVGNQPQHF. The CDR3 DNA reads as TGTGCCAGCAGCTCTCTCAGAGTGGGCAATCAGCCCCAGCATTTT.